This is a list of T cell receptor beta chains from one sample in a study of CD8 T cells in ankylosing spondylitis. TCRdb re-derived calls from the 5' RACE reads in MiXCR, one entry per CDR3 protein. The sample lists about 540,000 distinct CDR3 sequences, about 13% occurring once. Sequences were obtained from blood, either unsorted or a sorted T cell fraction (not recorded which). The source is a male donor with ankylosing spondylitis. Each CDR3 is given with its conserved first and last residue. The D gene is left open where the match is weak. Clone size appears in some rows only: once, few, many, or a class for an expanded clone.

d_call	clone_size	v_call	j_call	cdr3_aa	cdr3_nt
TRBD2	few	TRBV2	TRBJ2-5	CASTLDPYPGLAGFSQETQYF	TGTGCCAGCACCCTAGACCCTTACCCGGGACTAGCGGGCTTTAGCCAAGAGACCCAGTACTTC
.	.	TRBV2	TRBJ2-5	CASFLLSGGETQYF	TGTGCCAGCTTTCTTCTGTCAGGGGGGGAGACCCAGTACTTC
TRBD1	few	TRBV24-1	TRBJ2-5	CATSDMGQGSETQYF	TGTGCCACCAGTGATATGGGACAGGGTAGTGAGACCCAGTACTTC
.	few	TRBV20-1	TRBJ2-2	CSARDYRATNTGELFF	TGCAGTGCTAGAGATTACAGGGCCACGAACACCGGGGAGCTGTTTTTT
.	.	TRBV5-1	TRBJ2-1	CASSLVGRNEQFF	TGCGCCAGCAGCTTGGTGGGACGGAATGAGCAGTTCTTC
.	few	TRBV24-1	TRBJ2-2	CAAGGLNTGELFF	TGTGCCGCCGGGGGCCTGAACACCGGGGAGCTGTTTTTT
.	.	TRBV29-1	TRBJ2-5	CSVAGYQETQYF	TGCAGCGTAGCAGGGTACCAAGAGACCCAGTACTTC
.	.	TRBV4-2	TRBJ2-1	CASSPSVEGGSYNEQFF	TGTGCCAGCAGCCCCTCCGTGGAGGGAGGCTCCTACAATGAGCAGTTCTTC
.	.	TRBV20-1	TRBJ2-1	CSARASLYNEQFF	TGCAGTGCTAGGGCCAGTTTGTACAATGAGCAGTTCTTC
TRBD2	.	TRBV20-1	TRBJ2-1	CSAFGTKNNEQFF	TGCAGTGCTTTCGGGACTAAAAACAATGAGCAGTTCTTC
.	.	TRBV19	TRBJ2-2	CASTFDRMNTGELFF	TGTGCCAGTACCTTCGACAGGATGAACACCGGGGAGCTGTTTTTT
.	.	TRBV6-1	TRBJ1-2	CASSDFGVGYTF	TGTGCCAGCAGTGATTTTGGGGTCGGCTACACCTTC
.	many	TRBV7-2	TRBJ2-2	CASSLLIDSGELFF	TGTGCCAGCAGCCTACTTATTGACTCCGGGGAGCTGTTTTTT
.	.	TRBV24-1	TRBJ2-1	CATSDPTKGSYNEQFF	TGTGCCACCAGTGATCCTACTAAAGGCTCCTACAATGAGCAGTTCTTC
.	many	TRBV12-5	TRBJ2-2	CASGTQLGELFF	TGTGCTAGTGGTACCCAGCTCGGGGAGCTGTTTTTT
.	many	TRBV12-3/TRBV12-4	TRBJ2-3	CASSPGGRGTDTQYF	TGTGCCAGCAGCCCGGGGGGCCGCGGCACAGATACGCAGTATTTT
.	few	TRBV7-9	TRBJ1-1	CASSPFEGEAFF	TGTGCCAGCAGCCCGTTCGAGGGTGAAGCTTTCTTT
TRBD2	many	TRBV5-1	TRBJ2-3	CASSDLLAGGADTQYF	TGCGCCAGCAGCGATTTACTAGCGGGAGGAGCAGATACGCAGTATTTT
TRBD2	few	TRBV12-3/TRBV12-4	TRBJ2-3	CASSLLLAGGSFTRTDTQYF	TGTGCCAGCAGTTTATTACTAGCGGGAGGGAGTTTTACTCGCACAGATACGCAGTATTTT
.	.	TRBV12-3/TRBV12-4	TRBJ2-2	CASSLTLREGTGELFF	TGTGCCAGCAGCCTCACTTTGCGGGAAGGCACCGGGGAGCTGTTTTTT
TRBD1	many	TRBV3-1	TRBJ1-1	CASSHRDSQDAFF	TGTGCCAGCAGCCACCGGGACAGCCAAGATGCTTTCTTT
.	few	TRBV5-1	TRBJ2-2	CASSPRDPYTGELFF	TGCGCCAGCAGCCCCCGGGACCCATACACCGGGGAGCTGTTTTTT
.	few	TRBV29-1	TRBJ1-1	CSVRMLNTEAFF	TGCAGCGTCCGCATGTTGAACACTGAAGCTTTCTTT
TRBD2	many	TRBV7-7	TRBJ2-1	CASSPGGVSYNEQFF	TGTGCCAGCAGCCCTGGGGGGGTGTCCTACAATGAGCAGTTCTTC
.	.	TRBV14	TRBJ2-5	CASSQFSLTGTQYF	TGTGCCAGCAGCCAATTTTCCCTGACGGGGACCCAGTACTTC
TRBD2	many	TRBV5-1	TRBJ2-1	CASSSGLADNEQFF	TGCGCCAGCAGCTCGGGACTAGCGGACAATGAGCAGTTCTTC
TRBD2	.	TRBV11-1	TRBJ2-2	CASSPTSGIPHRELFF	TGTGCCAGCAGCCCCACTAGCGGGATTCCCCACCGGGAGCTGTTTTTT
.	.	TRBV6-2/TRBV6-3	TRBJ2-1	CASSYSSITSVTPPSDEQFF	TGTGCCAGCAGTTACTCGTCGATAACTAGTGTGACCCCCCCATCGGATGAGCAGTTCTTC
TRBD2	.	TRBV2	TRBJ2-3	CASRGLVPLMNTQYF	TGTGCCAGCAGAGGACTAGTCCCTTTGATGAATACGCAGTATTTT
TRBD1	few	TRBV11-2	TRBJ2-3	CASSSRDRPTDTQYF	TGTGCCAGCAGCTCCCGGGACAGGCCCACAGATACGCAGTATTTT
.	few	TRBV20-1	TRBJ1-1	CSARDHRDTEAFF	TGCAGTGCTAGAGATCACAGGGACACTGAAGCTTTCTTT
.	few	TRBV6-5	TRBJ1-2	CASSYASSGFGYTF	TGTGCCAGCAGTTACGCGAGTTCGGGGTTTGGCTACACCTTC
.	.	TRBV5-1	TRBJ1-1	CASSPSRMVNTEAFF	TGCGCCAGCAGCCCCTCACGTATGGTGAACACTGAAGCTTTCTTT
TRBD1	.	TRBV18	TRBJ1-2	CASSPRTGESYGYTF	TGTGCCAGCTCACCACGGACAGGGGAGTCTTATGGCTACACCTTC
TRBD2	.	TRBV5-1	TRBJ2-2	CASSSGGRSNTGELFF	TGCGCCAGCAGCTCGGGGGGACGGTCGAACACCGGGGAGCTGTTTTTT
.	.	TRBV5-1	TRBJ2-7	CARNEGYEQYF	TGCGCCAGGAACGAAGGCTACGAGCAGTACTTC
TRBD2	.	TRBV20-1	TRBJ2-7	CSARPSGKSSYEQYF	TGCAGTGCTAGACCTAGCGGGAAAAGCTCCTACGAGCAGTACTTC
.	many	TRBV20-1	TRBJ2-2	CSARDTRGDGELFF	TGCAGTGCTAGAGATACCCGCGGGGACGGGGAGCTGTTTTTT
.	.	TRBV7-2	TRBJ1-1	CAIRRGATNTEAFF	TGTGCCATAAGGCGGGGGGCGACGAACACTGAAGCTTTCTTT
.	few	TRBV6-4	TRBJ2-1	CASSVTRLHEQFF	TGTGCCAGCAGTGTAACCCGGCTGCATGAGCAGTTCTTC
.	.	TRBV6-1	TRBJ1-1	CASSEVGTEAFF	TGTGCCAGCAGTGAAGTGGGAACTGAAGCTTTCTTT
.	.	TRBV7-9	TRBJ2-1	CASSFPPNEQFF	TGTGCCAGCAGCTTCCCCCCCAATGAGCAGTTCTTC
.	many	TRBV12-3/TRBV12-4	TRBJ2-2	CASSLGLQNTGELFF	TGTGCCAGCAGTTTGGGACTTCAGAACACCGGGGAGCTGTTTTTT
TRBD1	few	TRBV12-3/TRBV12-4	TRBJ1-5	CASSSDRDHQPQHF	TGTGCCAGCAGTTCCGACAGGGATCATCAGCCCCAGCATTTT
TRBD1	few	TRBV10-3	TRBJ2-2	CAISGTGGGGELFF	TGTGCCATCAGTGGGACAGGGGGTGGCGGGGAGCTGTTTTTT
.	many	TRBV12-3/TRBV12-4	TRBJ2-2	CASSFGGTGELFF	TGTGCCAGCAGTTTCGGGGGAACCGGGGAGCTGTTTTTT
.	.	TRBV6-1	TRBJ2-5	CASSRHQETQYF	TGTGCCAGCAGCAGACACCAAGAGACCCAGTACTTC
.	.	TRBV18	TRBJ2-7	CASSPPEGYEQYF	TGTGCCAGCTCACCCCCAGAGGGCTACGAGCAGTACTTC
.	few	TRBV11-3	TRBJ1-4	CASSLNILSGELFF	TGTGCCAGCAGCTTGAATATCCTCAGCGGGGAACTGTTTTTT
.	many	TRBV5-1	TRBJ2-7	CASSLVISSNSYEQYF	TGCGCCAGCAGCTTGGTAATTAGTTCGAACTCCTACGAGCAGTACTTC
TRBD2	few	TRBV24-1	TRBJ2-2	CATQGTSGRGSNTGELFF	TGTGCCACACAAGGGACTAGCGGGAGGGGATCGAACACCGGGGAGCTGTTTTTT
.	many	TRBV27	TRBJ2-7	CASSLNSRQYF	TGTGCCAGCAGTTTAAACTCGCGGCAGTACTTC
TRBD2	.	TRBV6-5	TRBJ2-7	CASSYAGGSGSSYEQYF	TGTGCCAGCAGTTACGCGGGGGGTAGCGGCTCCTCCTACGAGCAGTACTTC
TRBD1	few	TRBV5-1	TRBJ2-1	CASSLEGQGADEQFF	TGCGCCAGCAGCTTGGAGGGACAGGGGGCGGATGAGCAGTTCTTC